This entry describes one T cell receptor beta chain. Its antigen is not identified. The data derive from a study of T-cell reconstitution after alpha-beta-depleted transplantation in children. Findings and caveats of the study: T-cell counts and diversity at one year following transplant were attributed mainly to newly produced T cells. Two months or so post-transplant, alpha-beta T cells reportedly derived from several hundred expanded graft clones. Some patients' high day-60 TCRbeta diversity was attributed to recipient cells surviving conditioning.

It was with unique molecular identifiers that the TCRbeta library was prepared. Each CDR3 protein is one row after TCRdb ran MiXCR on the PCR reads. The data contain about 300,000 distinct CDR3 sequences, about 7.3% of them seen just once; the ten biggest clones take up 9.1%. The V end was cut by 9 bases, the J end by 1 base, with 12 bases between. The CDR3 is 13 residues long. CDR1 and CDR2 (germline): SNHLY, FYNNEI. The origin of this receptor is a female patient younger than 10 who had a stem cell transplant for Fanconi anemia, so the T cells may come from the graft donor. The rearrangement links TRBV2 to TRBJ1-2; D ambiguous. Sequences were derived from peripheral blood, sampled 360 days after TCRalphabeta/CD19-depleted stem cell transplant. The CDR3: CARLQDLNYGYTF. The CDR3 nucleotides read TGTGCCAGACTCCAGGACCTTAACTATGGCTACACCTTC.